This T cell receptor (beta chain) was sequenced during a study of T cells expressing NK-cell markers. As regards this clonotype: Its antigen is undetermined.

General study findings and limits: The study found these clonotypes also leading the CD3+CD56-NKG2C+ fraction in a few donors.

Germline CDR1 reads SGHNT; CDR2 reads YENEEA. There are 13 residues in the CDR3. As the method of synthesis, 5'RACE template switching with UMIs yielded TCR beta cDNA. From its re-call of the 5' RACE reads, TCRdb lists each CDR3 protein once, without DNA. The specimen's table records about 150,000 distinct CDR3 sequences. Sequenced: blood T cells: a sorted CD56 or NKG2C T cell subset, CD4+ or CD8+ T cells, or bulk PBMC T cells (not recorded which). This chain joins TRBV11-3 and TRBJ2-7; with no DNA, the TCRdb D assignment of TRBD1 cannot be verified. This TCR came from a woman in her 50s in good health. CDR3 region: CASSPRGGYEQYF.